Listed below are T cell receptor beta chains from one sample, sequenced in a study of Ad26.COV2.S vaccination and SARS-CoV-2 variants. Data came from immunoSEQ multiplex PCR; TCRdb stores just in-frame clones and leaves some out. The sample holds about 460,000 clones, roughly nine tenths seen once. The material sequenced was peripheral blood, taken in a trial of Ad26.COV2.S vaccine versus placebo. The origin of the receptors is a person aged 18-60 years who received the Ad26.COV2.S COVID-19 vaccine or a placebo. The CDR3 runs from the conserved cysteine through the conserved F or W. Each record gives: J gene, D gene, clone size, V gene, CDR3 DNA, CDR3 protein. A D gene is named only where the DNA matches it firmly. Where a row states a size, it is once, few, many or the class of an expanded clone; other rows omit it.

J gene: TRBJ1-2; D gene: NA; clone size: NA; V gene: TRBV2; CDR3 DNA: TGTGCCAGCAGTGCCGGGGGGTCTAACTATGGCTACACCTTC; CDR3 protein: CASSAGGSNYGYTF
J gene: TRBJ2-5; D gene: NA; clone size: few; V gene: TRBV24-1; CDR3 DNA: TGTGCCACCAGTGATTTTTCGGAGACCCAGTACTTC; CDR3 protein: CATSDFSETQYF
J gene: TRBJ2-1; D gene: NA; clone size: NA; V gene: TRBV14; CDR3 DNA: TGTGCCAGCAGCCTCGGCATCGGTGAGCAGTTCTTC; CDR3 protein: CASSLGIGEQFF
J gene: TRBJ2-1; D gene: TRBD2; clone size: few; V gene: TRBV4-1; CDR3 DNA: TGCGCCAGCAGCCCTCAGGGGCGGGGGGGCTCCTACAATGAGCAGTTCTTC; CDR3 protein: CASSPQGRGGSYNEQFF
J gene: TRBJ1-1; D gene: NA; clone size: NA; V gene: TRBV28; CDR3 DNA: TGTGCCAGCAGTTTCGGACAGACGTGGACTGAAGCTTTCTTT; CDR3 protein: CASSFGQTWTEAFF
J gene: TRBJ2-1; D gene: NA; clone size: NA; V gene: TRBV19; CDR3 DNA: TGTGCCAGTAGTATGGGGAGGGACAGGGAGCAGTTCTTC; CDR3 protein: CASSMGRDREQFF
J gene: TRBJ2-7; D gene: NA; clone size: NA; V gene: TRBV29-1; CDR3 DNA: TGCAGCGTTACACCAAACCCCTACGAGCAGTACTTC; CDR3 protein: CSVTPNPYEQYF
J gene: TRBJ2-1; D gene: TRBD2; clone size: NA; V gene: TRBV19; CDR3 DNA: TGTGCCAGTAAGCCGTTAGCGGGGAATGAGCAGTTCTTC; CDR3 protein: CASKPLAGNEQFF
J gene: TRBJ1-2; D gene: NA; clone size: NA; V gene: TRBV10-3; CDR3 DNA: TGTGCCATCACACGGGACACCATTTCCGGCGGCTACACCTTC; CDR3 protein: CAITRDTISGGYTF
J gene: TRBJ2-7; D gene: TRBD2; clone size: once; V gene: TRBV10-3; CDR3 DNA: TGTGCCATCAGGTCTAGCGGGTCCACCTACGAGCAGTACTTC; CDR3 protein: CAIRSSGSTYEQYF
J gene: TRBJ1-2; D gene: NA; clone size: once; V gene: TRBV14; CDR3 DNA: TGTGCCAGCAGCCAGCGGGGCTTAGAGGGCTACACCTTC; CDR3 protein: CASSQRGLEGYTF
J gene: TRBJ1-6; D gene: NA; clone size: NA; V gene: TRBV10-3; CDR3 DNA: TGTGCCATCAGTGAGAGGGGGGACGCCCTAGGTTCACCCCTCCACTTT; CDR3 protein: CAISERGDALGSPLHF
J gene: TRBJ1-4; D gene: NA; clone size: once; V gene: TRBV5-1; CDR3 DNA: TGCGCCAGCAGCTTTCGTGGAGGACCGGCGGAACTGTTTTTT; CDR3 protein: CASSFRGGPAELFF
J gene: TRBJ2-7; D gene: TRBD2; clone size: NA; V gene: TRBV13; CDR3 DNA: TGTGCCAGCAGGCGGGGGGGACAGAAATCCTACGAGCAGTACTTC; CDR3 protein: CASRRGGQKSYEQYF
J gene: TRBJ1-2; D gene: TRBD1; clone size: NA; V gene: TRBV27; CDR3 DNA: TGTGCCAGCAGTTTATATCCAGGGGGAAACTATGGCTACACCTTC; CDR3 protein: CASSLYPGGNYGYTF
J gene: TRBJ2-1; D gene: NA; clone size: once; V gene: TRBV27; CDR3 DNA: TGTGCCAGCAGTCCGGGGGACAGCTACAATGAGCAGTTCTTC; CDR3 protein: CASSPGDSYNEQFF
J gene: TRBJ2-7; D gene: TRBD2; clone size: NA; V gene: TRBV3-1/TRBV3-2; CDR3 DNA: TGTGCCAGCAGCCGGGGACTAGCGGAGACCTACGAGCAGTACTTC; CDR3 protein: CASSRGLAETYEQYF
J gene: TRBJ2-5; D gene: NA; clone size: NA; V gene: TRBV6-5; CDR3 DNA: TGTGCCAGCAGTTACTCTGGCCAAGAGACCCAGTACTTC; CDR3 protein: CASSYSGQETQYF
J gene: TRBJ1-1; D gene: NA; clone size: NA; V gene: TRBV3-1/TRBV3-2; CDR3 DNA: TGTGCCAGCAGACAGACAGGGAACACTGAAGCTTTCTTT; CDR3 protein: CASRQTGNTEAFF
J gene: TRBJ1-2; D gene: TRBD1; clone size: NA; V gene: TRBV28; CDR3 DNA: TGTGCCAGCAGACCCGGGACAGAACTCTATGGCTACACCTTC; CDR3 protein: CASRPGTELYGYTF
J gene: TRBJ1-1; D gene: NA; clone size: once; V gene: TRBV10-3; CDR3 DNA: TGTGCCATCAGGGGGGACATGCCGAACACTGAAGCTTTCTTT; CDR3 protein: CAIRGDMPNTEAFF
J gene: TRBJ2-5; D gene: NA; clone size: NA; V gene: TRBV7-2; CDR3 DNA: TGTGCCAGCAGCTATTCGGGACTCCGGAGGGAGACCCAGTACTTC; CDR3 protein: CASSYSGLRRETQYF
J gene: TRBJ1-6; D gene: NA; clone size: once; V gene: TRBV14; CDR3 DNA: TGTGCCAGCAGCCGGATTACTGATTCACCCCTCCACTTT; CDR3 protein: CASSRITDSPLHF
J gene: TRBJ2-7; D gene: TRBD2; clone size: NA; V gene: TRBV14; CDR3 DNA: TGTGCCAGCAGCGATAGGGGAGGGCCCTCCGAGCAGTACTTC; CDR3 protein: CASSDRGGPSEQYF
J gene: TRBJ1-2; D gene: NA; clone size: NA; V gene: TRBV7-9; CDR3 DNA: TGTGCCAGCCGTTCTCAAGGGGGAGGGGACTATAACTATGGCTACACCTTC; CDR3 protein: CASRSQGGGDYNYGYTF
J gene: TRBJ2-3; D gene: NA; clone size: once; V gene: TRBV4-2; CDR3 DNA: TGTGCCAGCAGCCCTTTTCACAAACCTAGCACAGATACGCAGTATTTT; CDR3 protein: CASSPFHKPSTDTQYF
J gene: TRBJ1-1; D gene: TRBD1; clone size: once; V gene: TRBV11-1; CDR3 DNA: TGTGCCAGCAGCGCACAGGGGGCGCAAACTGAAGCTTTCTTT; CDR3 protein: CASSAQGAQTEAFF
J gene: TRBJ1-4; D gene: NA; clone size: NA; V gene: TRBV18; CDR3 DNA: TGTGCCAGCTCACCCCAGACAGCAGCAACTAATGAAAAACTGTTTTTT; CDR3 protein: CASSPQTAATNEKLFF
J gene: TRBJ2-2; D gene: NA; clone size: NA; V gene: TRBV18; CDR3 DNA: TGTGCCAGCTCACCTCGGGCTCTGAACACCGGGGAGCTGTTTTTT; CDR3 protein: CASSPRALNTGELFF
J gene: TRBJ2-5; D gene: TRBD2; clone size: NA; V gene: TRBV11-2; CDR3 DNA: TGTGCCAGCAGCTTACGTTTAACGCGGGGGAGTGGAGAGACCCAGTACTTC; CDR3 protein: CASSLRLTRGSGETQYF
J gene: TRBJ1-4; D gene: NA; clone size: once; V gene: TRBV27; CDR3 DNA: TGTGCCAGCAGTTCCCCCCAGGACAGAGAAAAACTGTTTTTT; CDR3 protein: CASSSPQDREKLFF
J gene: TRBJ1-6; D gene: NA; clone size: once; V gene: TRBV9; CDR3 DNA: TGTGCCAGCAGCGTAGGGGGGTCGCAGCTTTCACCCCTCCACTTT; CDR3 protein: CASSVGGSQLSPLHF
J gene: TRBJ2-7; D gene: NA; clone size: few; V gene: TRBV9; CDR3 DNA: TGTGCCAGCAGCGTAGGCGGATTAAACCACGAGCAGTACTTC; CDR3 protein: CASSVGGLNHEQYF
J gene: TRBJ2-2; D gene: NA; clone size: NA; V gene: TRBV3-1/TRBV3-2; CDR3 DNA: TGTGCCAGCAGCCAAAAGTTTGGATACGGGAATCCCGGGGAGCTGTTTTTT; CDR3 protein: CASSQKFGYGNPGELFF
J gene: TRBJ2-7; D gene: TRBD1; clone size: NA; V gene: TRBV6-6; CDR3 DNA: TGTGCCAGCAGTCCTACGGGGACAGCCTCCTACGAGCAGTACTTC; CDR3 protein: CASSPTGTASYEQYF
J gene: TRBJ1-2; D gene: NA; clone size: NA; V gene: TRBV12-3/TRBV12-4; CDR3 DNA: TGTGCCAGCAACGCTCAAACGTATTTTGGCTACACCTTC; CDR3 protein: CASNAQTYFGYTF
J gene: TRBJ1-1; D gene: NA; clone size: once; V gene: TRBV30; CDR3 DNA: TGTGCCTGGACGGACAGCGGTGGGGAAGCTTTCTTT; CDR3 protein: CAWTDSGGEAFF
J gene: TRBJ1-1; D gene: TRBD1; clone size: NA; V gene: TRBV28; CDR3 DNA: TGTGCCAGCACCATCCGGGACAGGGTTTCTGAAGCTTTCTTT; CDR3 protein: CASTIRDRVSEAFF
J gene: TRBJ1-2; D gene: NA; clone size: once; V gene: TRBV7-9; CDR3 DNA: TGTGCCAGCAGCTTAGAGGGGCTCTATGGCTACACCTTC; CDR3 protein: CASSLEGLYGYTF
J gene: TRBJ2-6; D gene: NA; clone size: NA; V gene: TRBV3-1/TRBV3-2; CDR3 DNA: TGTGCCAGCAGCCCATCTGGGGCCAACGTCCTGACTTTC; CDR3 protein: CASSPSGANVLTF
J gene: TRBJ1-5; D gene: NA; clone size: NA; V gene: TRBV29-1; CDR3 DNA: TGCAGCGTCGGGGAAGGGGGCAATCAGCCCCAGCATTTT; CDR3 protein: CSVGEGGNQPQHF
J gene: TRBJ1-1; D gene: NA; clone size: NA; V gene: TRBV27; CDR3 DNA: TGTGCCAGCAGCTCCTCGCGACAGGTTATAAACACTGAAGCTTTCTTT; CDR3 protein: CASSSSRQVINTEAFF
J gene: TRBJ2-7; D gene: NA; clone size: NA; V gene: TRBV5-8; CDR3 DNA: TGTGCCAGCAGCTTGGAAGGGGGGGCCCCCTACGAGCAGTACTTC; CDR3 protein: CASSLEGGAPYEQYF